Following are 10 T cell receptor beta chains from one sample sequenced in a study of graft-versus-host responses after intestinal transplantation. Assay used: immunoSEQ multiplex PCR; TCRdb lists only in-frame clones, some missing. Among about 97,000 clones listed, over 75% were seen once. The sequencing used PBMCs, collected about 450 days after intestinal transplant. These receptors were collected from a human patient who received an intestinal transplant, so some T cells may come from the graft donor.

Turning to this clone: The same CDR3 also results from other DNA sequences found in this sample. The chain has TRBV18 and TRBJ2-7, with 7 bases that match TRBD2. The junction had 0 bases not matched to a gene; V was cut back by 3 bases and J by 4 bases. The germline V gene encodes CDR1 KGHSH and CDR2 LQKENI. The CDR3 runs to 12 residues. The CDR3, as DNA: TGTGCCAGCTCACCCGGGGGGTACGAGCAGTACTTC. This encodes CASSPGGYEQYF.

A remark on this clone: Within the sample, other DNA sequences also encode this same CDR3. The J gene is TRBJ1-1, the V gene TRBV5-8; D is possibly TRBD1 (5 bases). CDR1 and CDR2 from the germline V gene are SGHTS and YDEGEE. The CDR3 spans 15 residues. Trimming left V 1 base short and J 0 bases short, with 10 bases between. The CDR3 DNA is TGTGCCAGCAGCTTGTTGCTAGGGGTGAACACTGAAGCTTTCTTT. This sequence encodes CASSLLLGVNTEAFF.

V gene TRBV5-6 combines with J gene TRBJ2-7; TRBD2 aligns across 14 bases. The V gene end was trimmed by 1 base and the J gene end by 5 bases; junction bases not matched to a gene: 11. There are 18 residues in the CDR3. Germline V gene data show CDR1 as SGHDT and CDR2 as YYEEEE. CDR3 in DNA: TGTGCCAGCAGCTTGTACGGGACTAGCGGGGGTCCGGGGAACGAGCAGTACTTC. Its protein product is CASSLYGTSGGPGNEQYF.

The J gene is TRBJ1-2, the V gene TRBV6-6; tentatively, D is TRBD1 (6 bases). The CDR3 has 13 residues. Looked up from germline, CDR1 is MNHNY and CDR2 is SVGAGI (reference sequence). The germline V and J ends were trimmed by 5 bases and 6 bases, with 13 bases remaining between them. CDR3 nucleotides: TGTGCCAGCAGTACTCGACAGGCCCATGGCTACACCTTC. Its protein is CASSTRQAHGYTF.

J is TRBJ1-1 and V is TRBV7-9; D ambiguous. Trimming took off 5 bases at V and 4 bases at J, with 11 bases between the two ends. The CDR3 totals 13 residues. Looked up from germline, CDR1 is SEHNR and CDR2 is FQNEAQ (reference sequence). The CDR3 bases are TGTGCCAGCAGCCCCACGGGTGGCACTGAAGCTTTCTTT. The encoded protein is CASSPTGGTEAFF.

The chain combines TRBV5-1 with TRBJ2-7, with 7 bases aligning to TRBD2. The CDR3 length is 15 residues. Germline CDR1 and CDR2: SGHRS and YFSETQ. Germline trimming cut 0 bases from V and 3 bases from J; bases unmatched to any gene: 6. This CDR3 reads CASSLANLADYEQYF. CDR3 DNA: TGCGCCAGCAGCTTGGCCAATCTAGCGGACTACGAGCAGTACTTC.

With respect to this clone: One end of the junction is discordant with germline, which a read error may explain. The chain employs TRBV7-6 and TRBJ1-3; weak D call: TRBD1 (5 bases). The CDR3 loop spans 17 amino acids. Germline assignment: CDR1 SGHVS and CDR2 FNYEAQ. The CDR3 DNA is TGTGCCAGCAGCCCCCAGCCCACAGGCACCTCTGGAAGCACCATATATTTT. Its translation: CASSPQPTGTSGSTIYF.

The chain joins TRBV6-1 to TRBJ2-7; D perhaps matches TRBD1 (5 bases). Trimming cost V 5 bases and J 5 bases, with 10 bases left between them. Germline V gene sequence: CDR1 MNHNS, CDR2 SASEGT. CDR3 length equals 12 residues. The CDR3 coding sequence is TGTGCCAGCAGTCCCCCCAGGGACGAGCAGTACTTC. Translating gives CASSPPRDEQYF.

The rearrangement links TRBV7-8 to TRBJ2-7, with no clear D. The V gene's germline CDR1 is SGHVS and CDR2 FQNEAQ. Trimming took 4 bases from V and 7 from J, leaving 14 bases between them. CDR3 size: 13 residues. CDR3 in amino acids: CASSSTSQEEQYF. As DNA, the CDR3 is TGTGCCAGCAGCTCCACCTCCCAGGAAGAGCAGTACTTC.

The V call is TRBV7-3, the J call TRBJ2-7, with a tentative D call TRBD2 (6 bases). The CDR3 sequence is 15 residues long. The V end lost 5 bases, the J end lost 3 bases, and 17 bases lay between the germline ends. The germline V gene encodes CDR1 SGHTA and CDR2 FQGTGA. This CDR3 reads CASSLAGGSGYEQYF. The CDR3 DNA reads TGTGCCAGCAGCCTCGCCGGAGGGAGCGGCTACGAGCAGTACTTC.